What follows describes a single T cell receptor beta chain. Stated treatment: randomized to nivolumab then ipilimumab (arm A) or the reverse (arm B). No patient had prior DNA-damaging chemotherapy. PBMC sorting kept live CD3+CD8+ cells without CD19 or CD56. Sequencing was performed with immunoSEQ multiplex PCR; in TCRdb, only in-frame clones are kept and a portion is missing. The table shows fewer than 25,000 clones, with 80% to 90% occurring only once. The data originate from a study of sequential checkpoint blockade in melanoma. Across the study: After both sequences, patients received maintenance nivolumab.

The CDR3 spans 15 residues. The germline V gene encodes CDR1 SNHLY and CDR2 FYNNEI. V lost 6 bases to trimming and J lost 0 bases, with 12 bases between them. The sample in question was CD8+ T cells sorted from blood (inferred from file names), obtained from a patient given nivolumab and ipilimumab in sequence. The origin of this receptor is a human donor with melanoma. The V gene is TRBV2, the J gene TRBJ2-1; the D gene is possibly TRBD2 (6 bases). The CDR3 DNA reads as TGTGCCAGCAGGGTTGCGGGAAGCTCCTACAATGAGCAGTTCTTC. Its protein is CASRVAGSSYNEQFF.